This TCR beta chain was captured by sequencing in a study of T cell responses to AZD1222 COVID-19 vaccine. Study results and limitations: Recipients of AZD1222 seropositive at baseline numbered only 6 or 7. Donors, mostly white British, included more females; clonal diversity was possibly underestimated.

Analysis merged second doses at about 4 or about 12 weeks. Method: immunoSEQ multiplex PCR; TCRdb's copy keeps in-frame clones and lacks some. The data hold 95,000 to 100,000 clones, with around 87% observed a single time. Concerning this clone: What it recognizes is unknown.

Trimming shortened V by 4 bases and J by 5 bases, and 11 bases separated the two germline ends. The CDR3 spans 13 residues. Germline V lookup: CDR1 MNHEY, CDR2 SVGAGI. The receptor comes from an adult who received the AZD1222 COVID-19 vaccine. This specimen consisted of peripheral blood, obtained 28 days after the second AZD1222 dose. V usage is TRBV6-5 and J usage is TRBJ1-1; D is unresolved. The CDR3 DNA sequence: TGTGCCAGCAGTTTCCAGGTGGAAACTGAAGCTTTCTTT. Translating it yields CASSFQVETEAFF.